The 20 T cell receptor beta chains given below trace back to one sample, sequenced in a study of blood T cell repertoires in COVID-19. Here immunoSEQ multiplex PCR was the method, and the copy in TCRdb shows in-frame clones only, minus some. The data show about 440,000 clones, 80% to 90% seen once. Sequences were obtained from peripheral blood. Receptors were obtained from a woman in her 30s with acute or convalescent COVID-19.

This chain joins TRBV5-1 and TRBJ2-3; 12 bases fit TRBD2. Per germline, CDR1 SGHRS and CDR2 YFSETQ. The length of the CDR3 is 14 residues. V dropped 8 bases and J dropped 3; count of bases not matched to a gene: 4. DNA for the CDR3: TGCGCCAGTCGGACTAGCGGGGATACAGATACGCAGTATTTT. It specifies CASRTSGDTDTQYF.

In DNA, the CDR3 is TGTGCCAGCAGTCCGAGTAATCAGCCCCAGCATTTT. Protein sequence: CASSPSNQPQHF. The J gene is TRBJ1-5, the V gene TRBV12-3 or TRBV12-4; D not certain. Trimming shortened V by 5 bases and J by 4 bases, and 6 bases separated the two germline ends. The CDR3 totals 12 residues.

V usage is TRBV19 and J usage is TRBJ2-3; a weak D match, TRBD2 (5 bases). The CDR3 is made up of 14 amino acids. V was clipped by 6 bases and J by 0 bases, with 10 bases between them. The germline V gene encodes CDR1 LNHDA and CDR2 SQIVND (reference sequence). The CDR3 loop reads CASSTRTSTDTQYF. CDR3 DNA sequence: TGTGCCAGTAGCACTAGGACTAGCACAGATACGCAGTATTTT.

This chain joins TRBV4-1 and TRBJ1-4; a possible D gene is TRBD1 (6 bases). This CDR3 region has 17 residues. Trimming removed 0 bases from V and 0 bases from J, with 11 bases in between. CDR1 MGHRA and CDR2 YSYEKL come from the germline V gene. CDR3 nucleotide sequence: TGCGCCAGCAGCCAAGATACAGGGACTACAACTAATGAAAAACTGTTTTTT. It encodes CASSQDTGTTTNEKLFF.

The chain carries TRBV28 and TRBJ1-3; no firm D call. Germline CDR1 is MDHEN and CDR2 is SYDVKM. V lost 5 bases and J 1 base, leaving 12 bases between the germline ends. This CDR3 comprises 15 residues. CDR3 protein: CASSRFQKSGNTIYF. In DNA, the CDR3 is TGTGCCAGCAGTCGATTCCAGAAATCTGGAAACACCATATATTTT.

V and J are TRBV30 and TRBJ1-2, with 12 positions matching TRBD1. Germline CDR1 is GTSNPN and CDR2 is SVGIG (reference sequence). The J segment lost 4 bases and the V segment lost 5 bases, leaving 2 bases of the junction unmatched. This CDR3 has 13 amino acids. CDR3 region: CAWGTGGFYGYTF. CDR3 DNA: TGTGCCTGGGGGACAGGGGGCTTCTATGGCTACACCTTC.

The chain employs TRBV2 and TRBJ2-5; TRBD2 matches 8 bases. V was clipped by 5 bases and J by 3 bases; unmatched bases: 14. Germline V gene sequence: CDR1 SNHLY, CDR2 FYNNEI. This CDR3 region has 17 residues. The CDR3 loop reads CASSSPRRGVREETQYF. The CDR3 nucleotides read TGTGCCAGCAGTTCTCCTCGGCGGGGGGTCAGGGAAGAGACCCAGTACTTC.

This rearrangement joins TRBV5-1 to TRBJ2-1, with 7 bases fitting TRBD1. The CDR3 totals 15 residues. With V trimmed by 4 bases and J by 4 bases, 8 bases remained unmatched. Per the germline V gene, CDR1 is SGHRS and CDR2 is YFSETQ. In DNA, the CDR3 is TGCGCCAGCAGCCAGGGGGACACGGAATACAATGAGCAGTTCTTC. Its translation: CASSQGDTEYNEQFF.

V gene TRBV10-3 combines with J gene TRBJ2-1, with TRBD1 identical over 10 bases. Germline V gives CDR1 ENHRY, CDR2 SYGVKD. The CDR3 sequence is 15 residues long. V trimming: 5 bases; J trimming: 6 bases; junction bases outside the gene matches: 7. CDR3 loop: CAISWTGGKGNEQFF. The DNA for the CDR3 is TGTGCCATCAGTTGGACAGGGGGAAAGGGCAATGAGCAGTTCTTC.

The chain uses TRBV28 and TRBJ1-6; D is ambiguous. The CDR3 runs to 13 residues. V lost 6 bases and J lost 6, with 9 bases in between. Germline V gives CDR1 MDHEN, CDR2 SYDVKM. The DNA of the CDR3 is TGTGCCAGCAGCGGTTATCCTAATTCACCCCTCCACTTT. Translated, it gives CASSGYPNSPLHF. Full variable domain (rest looked up from reference TRBV28 and TRBJ1-6): DVKVTQSSRYLVKRTGEKVFLECVQDMDHENMFWYRQDPGLGLRLIYFSYDVKMKEKGDIPEGYSVSREKKERFSLILESASTNQTSMYLCASSGYPNSPLHFGNGTRLTVT.

The chain links TRBV7-2 to TRBJ1-2; D gene unclear. V lost 8 bases, J lost 7 bases, and 20 bases lay in between. Germline lookup yields CDR1 SGHTA and CDR2 FQGNSA. CDR3 length equals 14 residues. In nucleotides, the CDR3 is TGTGCCAGCTCGGAAGGTGTTATGAGGAGTGGCTACACCTTC. This translates into CASSEGVMRSGYTF.

The chain uses TRBV11-2 and TRBJ1-2, with D tentatively TRBD1 (6 bases). The CDR3 has 13 residues. Germline V gene data show CDR1 as SGHAT and CDR2 as FQNNGV. V was clipped by 1 base and J by 6 bases, with 9 bases between them. The CDR3 sequence is CASSLVTGNGYTF. CDR3 sequence (DNA): TGTGCCAGCAGCTTAGTAACAGGGAATGGCTACACCTTC.

This clone was observed at least ten times. This chain connects TRBV30 to TRBJ2-1; TRBD1 might be the D (7 bases). The CDR3 is 13 residues long. V was shortened by 5 bases and J by 4 bases, with 12 bases between the two germline ends. CDR1 and CDR2 from the germline V gene are GTSNPN and SVGIG (reference sequence). The CDR3 DNA follows: TGTGCCTGGGCGGGACAGATTTACAATGAGCAGTTCTTC. Its protein is CAWAGQIYNEQFF.

The genes are TRBV30 and TRBJ1-1, with TRBD1 matching 8 bases. With 5 bases clipped from V and 6 bases from J, the junction kept 8 bases outside the gene matches. The CDR3 extends over 13 amino acids. Germline CDR1 GTSNPN, CDR2 SVGIG (reference sequence). CDR3 DNA sequence: TGTGCCTGGGCCGGGACAGGACCCCCTGAAGCTTTCTTT. This encodes CAWAGTGPPEAFF.

The genes are TRBV5-6 and TRBJ1-6; tentatively, D is TRBD1 (5 bases). Germline assignment: CDR1 SGHDT and CDR2 YYEEEE. The CDR3 contains 16 residues. Deletions cut 0 bases from V and 9 bases from J, with 16 bases between. The CDR3 DNA sequence: TGTGCCAGCAGCTTGGGACGGAGGGGAGAAAGTTCACCCCTCCACTTT. Translated: CASSLGRRGESSPLHF. Full variable domain (outside the CDR3, taken from reference TRBV5-6 and TRBJ1-6): DAGVTQSPTHLIKTRGQQVTLRCSPKSGHDTVSWYQQALGQGPQFIFQYYEEEERQRGNFPDRFSGHQFPNYSSELNVNALLLGDSALYLCASSLGRRGESSPLHFGNGTRLTVT.

The rearrangement uses TRBV6-1 and TRBJ2-2; 8 bases map to TRBD1. CDR3 length equals 15 residues. The V and J ends lost 3 bases and 5 bases, in that order; junction bases with no gene match: 5. Germline V gene lookup returns CDR1 MNHNS and CDR2 SASEGT. CDR3 protein: CASSDQGARTGELFF. CDR3 DNA: TGTGCCAGCAGTGACCAGGGGGCTAGAACCGGGGAGCTGTTTTTT.

This clone was detected only a few times. This chain links TRBV5-1 with TRBJ2-5, with TRBD2 matching 8 bases. Germline CDR1 and CDR2: SGHRS and YFSETQ. V lost 6 bases and J lost 5; bases outside the gene matches: 6. This CDR3 is built from 13 residues. As DNA, the CDR3 is TGCGCCAGCACTGGGGTAGCGGGGGAGACCCAGTACTTC. It specifies CASTGVAGETQYF.

The rearrangement links TRBV30 to TRBJ2-1; the match to TRBD2 covers 10 bases. The CDR3 consists of 15 residues. Germline V lookup: CDR1 GTSNPN, CDR2 SVGIG (reference sequence). Trimming removed 0 bases from V and 10 bases from J; junction bases left unmatched: 9. CDR3 DNA sequence: TGTGCCTGGAGTGTGTTCAAAGCGGGGGGGCGAGAGCAGTTCTTC. This codes for CAWSVFKAGGREQFF. Supplemented by reference TRBV30 and TRBJ2-1, the full variable domain reads SQTIHQWPATLVQPVGSPLSLECTVEGTSNPNLYWYRQAAGRGLQLLFYSVGIGQISSEVPQNLSASRPQDRQFILSSKKLLLSDSGFYLCAWSVFKAGGREQFFGPGTRLTVL.

J is TRBJ1-5 and V is TRBV24-1; the match to TRBD1 covers 7 bases. The CDR3 is 16 residues long. The ends lost 3 bases at V and 1 base at J; junction bases unmatched: 5. Germline CDR1 KGHDR, CDR2 SFDVKD. CDR3 loop: CATSDKQGLSNQPQHF. DNA for the CDR3: TGTGCCACCAGTGATAAACAGGGGTTAAGCAATCAGCCCCAGCATTTT.

The rearrangement links TRBV7-3 to TRBJ2-5; possibly TRBD2 for D (7 bases). Germline CDR1 and CDR2: SGHTA and FQGTGA. V shed 5 bases and J shed 5 bases, with 24 bases lying between them. The CDR3 runs to 17 residues. CDR3 DNA sequence: TGTGCCAGCAGCCTAGGTCTTCTACAAGGGGGAGGGGAGACCCAGTACTTC. The encoded protein is CASSLGLLQGGGETQYF.